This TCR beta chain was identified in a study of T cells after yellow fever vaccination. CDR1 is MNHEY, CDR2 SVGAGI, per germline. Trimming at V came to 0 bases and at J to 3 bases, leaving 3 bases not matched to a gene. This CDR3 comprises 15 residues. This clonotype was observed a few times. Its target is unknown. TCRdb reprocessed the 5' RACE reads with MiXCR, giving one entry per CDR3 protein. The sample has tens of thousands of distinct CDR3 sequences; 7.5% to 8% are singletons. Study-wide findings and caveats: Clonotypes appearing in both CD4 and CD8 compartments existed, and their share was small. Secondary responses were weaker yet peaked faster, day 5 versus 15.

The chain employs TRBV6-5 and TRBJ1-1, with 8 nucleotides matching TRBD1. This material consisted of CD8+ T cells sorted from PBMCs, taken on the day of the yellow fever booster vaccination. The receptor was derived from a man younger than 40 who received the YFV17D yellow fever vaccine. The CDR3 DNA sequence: TGTGCCAGCAGTTACTCGGGCAGGGGGCACACTGAAGCTTTCTTT. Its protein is CASSYSGRGHTEAFF.